This T cell receptor (beta chain) comes out of a study of blood T cells in healthy people across ages. Notes on this clonotype: The antigen is undetermined.

Study outcomes and limitations: Naive CD4+ cell counts and diversity both ran higher in long-lived than in aged donors. Diversity estimates drawn from one million T cells were deemed underestimates.

Using a J-beta primer mix together with a sample-barcoded 5' primer, a second PCR was run for roughly 6 to 11 cycles. Carrying 12 random nucleotides, a template-switch adaptor labeled each individual cDNA molecule. The study obtained at least 3 million CDR3-containing paired-end reads from every sample. MiXCR, run by TCRdb on the 5' RACE reads, gives a single entry per CDR3 protein. The sample holds approximately 360,000 distinct CDR3 sequences, roughly half seen once. The sequenced material came from blood. The TCR was taken from a man aged 55 to 70 in good health.

In DNA, the CDR3 is TGCGCCAGCAGCTCCGGACAGGGGTGGGGCGAGCAGTACTTC. Protein product: CASSSGQGWGEQYF. This chain links TRBV5-1 with TRBJ2-4; 9 bases align to TRBD1. The end of the DNA aligns better with TRBJ2-7, so the J call may be wrong. The CDR3 spans 14 residues. Germline assignment: CDR1 SGHRS and CDR2 YFSETQ.